The next 15 T cell receptor beta chains were all read from a single sample in a study of cytomegalovirus exposure and HLA in healthy donors. The PCR used 60 Vbeta and 13 Jbeta primers. Method: immunoSEQ multiplex PCR; TCRdb's copy keeps in-frame clones and lacks some. Here the sample spans over 90,000 clones, 60% to 75% being singletons. Material: PBMCs. All receptors come from a female donor in good health and CMV-seropositive.

The chain uses TRBV30 and TRBJ2-5; D gene uncertain. This CDR3 region has 13 residues. With 2 bases removed from V and 0 bases from J, the gap between germline ends came to 7 bases. Per the germline V gene, CDR1 is GTSNPN and CDR2 is SVGIG (reference sequence). This CDR3 is CAWSKRNQETQYF. CDR3 DNA sequence: TGTGCCTGGAGTAAGCGAAACCAAGAGACCCAGTACTTC.

The chain carries TRBV27 and TRBJ2-5; 7 nucleotides agree with TRBD2. V gave up 8 bases and J gave up 5 bases; unmatched junction bases: 5. This CDR3 region has 12 residues. The germline CDR1 and CDR2 sequences are MNHEY and SMNVEV (reference sequence). The CDR3 nucleotides read TGTGCCAGCGGGGGGGGGAGGGAGACCCAGTACTTC. This encodes CASGGGRETQYF.

The V call is TRBV6-5, the J call TRBJ2-5, with D possibly being TRBD1 (5 bases). V lost 0 bases, J lost 2 bases, and 7 bases lay in between. CDR3 length equals 14 residues. CDR1 and CDR2 (germline): MNHEY, SVGAGI. CDR3 bases: TGTGCCAGCAGTTACTCAGGGGCACAAGAGACCCAGTACTTC. The encoded protein is CASSYSGAQETQYF.

With respect to this clone: At one boundary the junction diverges from the germline segment, which might be a read error. V gene TRBV7-9 combines with J gene TRBJ2-7; a possible D gene is TRBD1 (5 bases). The CDR3 spans 14 residues. Germline CDR1 is SEHNR and CDR2 is FQNEAQ (reference sequence). The CDR3 nucleotides are TGTGCCAGCAGCTTAGAGACCTGGCGTACAGGCCTTGTTTTC. Translated: CASSLETWRTGLVF.

This clone was detected a few times. The rearrangement links TRBV4-3 to TRBJ2-3, with 9 bases matching TRBD2. The CDR3 has 15 amino acids. V lost 1 base, J lost 6 bases, and 5 bases stayed unmatched. Germline values: CDR1 LGHNA, CDR2 YSLEER. The DNA for the CDR3 is TGCGCCAGCAGCCAAGTGCGGGAGGGCTGGGATACGCAGTATTTT. Translating it yields CASSQVREGWDTQYF.

The chain couples TRBV27 to TRBJ1-2, with unresolved D. Germline V lookup: CDR1 MNHEY, CDR2 SMNVEV (reference sequence). Trimming cost V 6 bases and J 2 bases, with 10 bases left between them. The CDR3 is 13 residues long. This CDR3 is CASRGGLNYGYTF. Written as DNA, the CDR3 is TGTGCCAGCAGGGGCGGGCTAAACTATGGCTACACCTTC.

The V and J genes are TRBV5-1 and TRBJ1-1; D is undetermined. The V gene's germline CDR1 is SGHRS and CDR2 YFSETQ. V lost 4 bases to trimming and J lost 6 bases, with 19 bases between them. This CDR3 spans 15 amino acids. Written as DNA, the CDR3 is TGCGCCAGCAGCCCCTGGGAGGGAACGGGCGCTGAAGCTTTCTTT. Translating gives CASSPWEGTGAEAFF.

This chain connects TRBV2 to TRBJ1-1; D is possibly TRBD1 (6 bases). Trimming took 8 bases from V and 5 from J, leaving 18 bases between them. Looked up from germline, CDR1 is SNHLY and CDR2 is FYNNEI. The CDR3 covers 14 residues. The CDR3 protein is CASGVIGGITEAFF. CDR3 nucleotide sequence: TGTGCCAGCGGTGTGATAGGGGGAATAACTGAAGCTTTCTTT.

V and J are TRBV29-1 and TRBJ1-1, with 7 bases identical to TRBD1. The V gene's germline CDR1 is SQVTM and CDR2 ANQGSEA. The length of the CDR3 is 14 residues. Trimming took 5 bases from V and 0 from J; bases not matched to a gene: 6. The CDR3 DNA is TGCAGCGTTCAAACAGGGGTGTTGAACACTGAAGCTTTCTTT. Its protein product is CSVQTGVLNTEAFF. Full variable domain (outside the CDR3, taken from reference TRBV29-1 and TRBJ1-1): SAVISQKPSRDICQRGTSLTIQCQVDSQVTMMFWYRQQPGQSLTLIATANQGSEATYESGFVIDKFPISRPNLTFSTLTVSNMSPEDSSIYLCSVQTGVLNTEAFFGQGTRLTVV.

This rearrangement joins TRBV11-2 to TRBJ2-7; TRBD2 agrees at 14 bases. There are 16 residues in the CDR3. Germline CDR1 SGHAT, CDR2 FQNNGV. Trimming removed 1 base from V and 2 bases from J; junction bases left unmatched: 1. The CDR3: CASSLGLAGGTYEQYF. CDR3 coding DNA: TGTGCCAGCAGCTTAGGACTAGCGGGAGGGACCTACGAGCAGTACTTC. The full variable domain, its missing parts supplied by reference TRBV11-2 and TRBJ2-7, is EAGVAQSPRYKIIEKRQSVAFWCNPISGHATLYWYQQILGQGPKLLIQFQNNGVVDDSQLPKDRFSAERLKGVDSTLKIQPAKLEDSAVYLCASSLGLAGGTYEQYFGPGTRLTVT.

This chain uses TRBV18 with TRBJ1-4; 8 nucleotides agree with TRBD1. With V trimmed by 3 bases and J by 4 bases, 4 bases remained unmatched. Germline CDR1 KGHSH, CDR2 LQKENI. This CDR3 has 15 residues. The CDR3 nucleotides read TGTGCCAGCTCACCTGGGACAGGAAATAATGAAAAACTGTTTTTT. It codes for CASSPGTGNNEKLFF.

This clone was seen only a few times. The V gene is TRBV28, the J gene TRBJ1-2; D ambiguous. The length of the CDR3 is 12 residues. Germline CDR1 and CDR2: MDHEN and SYDVKM. The V end lost 4 bases, the J end lost 2 bases, and 5 bases lay between the germline ends. This CDR3 is CASSSVNYGYTF. The CDR3 DNA sequence: TGTGCCAGCAGTTCCGTAAACTATGGCTACACCTTC.

This chain links TRBV7-9 with TRBJ2-3; 8 bases map to TRBD1. Germline V gene lookup returns CDR1 SEHNR and CDR2 FQNEAQ (reference sequence). This CDR3 spans 15 amino acids. V shed 5 bases, J shed 5 bases, and the junction held 9 bases outside the gene matches. CDR3 amino acids: CASSASGTGKDTQYF. The CDR3 DNA reads as TGTGCCAGCAGCGCCTCCGGGACAGGCAAAGATACGCAGTATTTT. The whole variable domain, remainder taken from reference TRBV7-9 and TRBJ2-3, is DTGVSQNPRHKITKRGQNVTFRCDPISEHNRLYWYRQTLGQGPEFLTYFQNEAQLEKSRLLSDRFSAERPKGSFSTLEIQRTEQGDSAMYLCASSASGTGKDTQYFGPGTRLTVL.

V and J are TRBV29-1 and TRBJ1-1, with a weak D call TRBD1 (5 bases). This CDR3 spans 12 amino acids. Trimming took 3 bases from V and 4 from J, leaving 9 bases between them. CDR1 and CDR2 from the germline V gene are SQVTM and ANQGSEA. In nucleotides, the CDR3 is TGCAGCGTTGAGGGGGGACGCACTGAAGCTTTCTTT. It codes for CSVEGGRTEAFF.

The rearrangement uses TRBV25-1 and TRBJ1-1; tentatively, D is TRBD1 (5 bases). V gave up 6 bases and J gave up 1 base, with 9 bases separating them. The CDR3 has 13 amino acids. Germline CDR1 MGHDK, CDR2 SYGVNS. The CDR3, as DNA: TGTGCCAGCAGACTCACAGGGAACACTGAAGCTTTCTTT. Translated, it gives CASRLTGNTEAFF.